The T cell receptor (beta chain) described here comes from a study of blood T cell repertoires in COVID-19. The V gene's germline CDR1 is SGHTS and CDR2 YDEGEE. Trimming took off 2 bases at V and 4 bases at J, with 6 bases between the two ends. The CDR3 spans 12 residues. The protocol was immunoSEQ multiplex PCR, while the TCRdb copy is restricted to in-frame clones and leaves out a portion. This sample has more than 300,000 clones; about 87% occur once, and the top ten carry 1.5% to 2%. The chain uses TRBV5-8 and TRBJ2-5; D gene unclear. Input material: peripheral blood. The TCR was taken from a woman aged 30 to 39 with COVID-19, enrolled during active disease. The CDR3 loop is CASSLTGETQYF. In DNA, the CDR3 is TGTGCCAGCAGCTTAACGGGAGAGACCCAGTACTTC.